This TCR beta chain was profiled in a study of T cell responses to AZD1222 COVID-19 vaccine. Concerning this clone: Its antigen is still unknown.

Study findings and constraints: Mostly white British, mostly female donors; authors suggested clonal diversity may be underestimated. When two AZD1222 doses had been given, Spike-specific TCR breadth and depth rose. Unmutated regions of variants are reportedly targeted by nearly half of spike-specific TCRs. Among vaccine-associated CD4 TCRs, coverage spanned spike, with dominance at 160-218 and 743-854.

Clones were read by immunoSEQ multiplex PCR, and TCRdb kept only the in-frame ones, dropping some. Found here are 90,000 or so clones, approximately 89% of them singletons; the top ten hold more than 5%. Unmatched junction bases numbered 11, after V lost 5 bases and J lost 8 bases. The CDR3 is 14 amino acids. Germline V gene sequence: CDR1 SGHTA, CDR2 FQGTGA. This chain connects TRBV7-3 to TRBJ1-2, with 7 bases that match TRBD1. The TCR was taken from an adult who received the AZD1222 COVID-19 vaccine. Here the sequenced sample was peripheral blood, taken 28 days after the second AZD1222 dose. CDR3 protein: CASSRTGEGFGYTF. The CDR3 DNA is TGTGCCAGCAGCCGGACAGGAGAGGGCTTCGGCTACACCTTC.